This T cell receptor (beta chain) derives from a study of CD8 T cells in Susac syndrome. The V and J ends lost 5 bases and 7 bases respectively, with 14 bases between them. This CDR3 region has 13 residues. From germline, CDR1 is SEHNR and CDR2 FQNEAQ (reference sequence). With random hexamers, 0.5 to 1 ug RNA was reverse transcribed. An immunoSEQ multiplex PCR generated amplified TCR beta CDR3 products spanning 54 Vbeta and 13 Jbeta. TCRdb re-derived calls from the immunoSEQ multiplex PCR reads in MiXCR, one entry per CDR3 protein. Here the sample spans 400,000 to 550,000 distinct CDR3 sequences, 75% to 90% being singletons.

Specimen: CD8+ T cells from PBMCs. This clonotype was sampled from a human donor with multiple sclerosis. The chain carries TRBV7-9 and TRBJ2-5; D is unclear. CDR3 nucleotides: TGTGCCAGCAGCAAAAGCCCCTCAGGGACCCAGTACTTC. It codes for CASSKSPSGTQYF.